Below are 15 T cell receptor beta chains sequenced from a single sample in a study of blood T cell repertoires in COVID-19. Sequenced by immunoSEQ multiplex PCR; TCRdb stores in-frame clones only, minus some. The data show some 48,000 clones, 65% to 90% seen once. Sequencing was carried out using peripheral blood. The receptors shown here come from a woman older than 75 with acute or convalescent COVID-19.

In this sample, this clone turned up once. The chain couples TRBV2 to TRBJ1-2; the D gene is possibly TRBD1 (6 bases). This CDR3 contains 16 residues. The ends were cut back, 4 bases at V and 4 bases at J, with 19 bases in the middle. Per germline, CDR1 SNHLY and CDR2 FYNNEI. Here the CDR3 reads CASSGTGTTHVYGYTF. CDR3 coding DNA: TGTGCCAGCAGTGGAACCGGGACAACTCATGTCTATGGCTACACCTTC.

This clone has a single count. V gene TRBV18 combines with J gene TRBJ1-2; the D gene is possibly TRBD1 (5 bases). The CDR3 sequence is 14 residues long. V gave up 3 bases and J gave up 4 bases, with 12 bases separating them. Germline lookup yields CDR1 KGHSH and CDR2 LQKENI. The CDR3 DNA follows: TGTGCCAGCTCACCGGGACTTGAGGGCTATGGCTACACCTTC. Its translation is CASSPGLEGYGYTF. Combining the CDR3 with reference TRBV18 and TRBJ1-2 gives the whole variable domain NAGVMQNPRHLVRRRGQEARLRCSPMKGHSHVYWYRQLPEEGLKFMVYLQKENIIDESGMPKERFSAEFPKEGPSILRIQQVVRGDSAAYFCASSPGLEGYGYTFGSGTRLTVV.

J is TRBJ2-7 and V is TRBV2, with 9 positions matching TRBD2. Germline V gives CDR1 SNHLY, CDR2 FYNNEI. The CDR3 has 13 amino acids. J lost 6 bases, V lost 2 bases, and 2 bases had no gene match. The CDR3 coding sequence is TGTGCCAGCAGTGAAAGCGGGGGGCCCGAGCAGTACTTC. Translating gives CASSESGGPEQYF.

This chain connects TRBV19 to TRBJ1-4; D perhaps matches TRBD1 (5 bases). The CDR3 is made up of 15 amino acids. CDR1 LNHDA and CDR2 SQIVND come from the germline V gene (reference sequence). Trimming removed 5 bases at V and 8 bases at J, with 18 bases between. The CDR3: CASSAPGTLGEKLFF. The CDR3 DNA is TGTGCCAGTAGTGCGCCCGGGACTCTGGGCGAAAAACTGTTTTTT. Looking up the rest from reference TRBV19 and TRBJ1-4 gives the full variable domain: DGGITQSPKYLFRKEGQNVTLSCEQNLNHDAMYWYRQDPGQGLRLIYYSQIVNDFQKGDIAEGYSVSREKKESFPLTVTSAQKNPTAFYLCASSAPGTLGEKLFFGSGTQLSVL.

The chain couples TRBV4-2 to TRBJ2-2; 7 nucleotides match TRBD1. The CDR3 totals 14 residues. CDR1 and CDR2 (germline): LGHNA, YNFKEQ. Trimming took 4 bases from V and 6 from J; bases not matched to a gene: 5. The CDR3 reads CASSPDRVAGELFF. CDR3 nucleotides: TGTGCCAGCAGCCCAGACAGGGTGGCCGGGGAGCTGTTTTTT.

This chain joins TRBV10-1 and TRBJ1-6; possible D gene TRBD1, 6 bases. The CDR3 sequence is 13 residues long. V was clipped by 6 bases and J by 6 bases, with 9 bases between them. Germline V gives CDR1 WNHNN, CDR2 SYGVQD (reference sequence). This CDR3 reads CASSGTLNSPLHF. The DNA of the CDR3 is TGCGCCAGCAGCGGGACACTTAATTCACCCCTCCACTTT.

The chain carries TRBV7-4 and TRBJ2-3; no definite D call. Trimming pared 4 bases from V and 1 base from J, leaving 12 bases between. Germline-derived CDR1 and CDR2 are SGHVT and SQSDAQ. The CDR3 has 15 residues. The CDR3 DNA follows: TGTGCCAGCAGCTGCCCTTCTATATGCACAGATACGCAGTATTTT. Translating gives CASSCPSICTDTQYF.

The chain recombines TRBV2 with TRBJ2-1; 10 bases line up with TRBD2. This CDR3 comprises 14 residues. The germline V gene encodes CDR1 SNHLY and CDR2 FYNNEI. J gave up 10 bases and V 4 bases, and 7 bases lay outside the gene matches. For the CDR3, the DNA is TGTGCCAGCAGTGTTGAGCGGGGGGGAGGAGAGCAGTTCTTC. This gives the protein CASSVERGGGEQFF.

V is TRBV5-4 and J is TRBJ2-5; 10 bases match TRBD1. Germline CDR1 reads SGHNT; CDR2 reads YYREEE (reference sequence). There are 15 residues in the CDR3. The V gene end was trimmed by 3 bases and the J gene end by 3 bases; junction bases not matched to a gene: 5. In DNA, the CDR3 is TGTGCCAGCAGCTCCTGGGACAGGGGTGAAGAGACCCAGTACTTC. This translates into CASSSWDRGEETQYF.

The J gene is TRBJ2-1, the V gene TRBV5-6, with D possibly being TRBD2 (5 bases). Germline assignment: CDR1 SGHDT and CDR2 YYEEEE. This CDR3 has 15 amino acids. V was cut by 4 bases and J by 1 base, with 12 bases left in between. The CDR3 DNA is TGTGCCAGCAGCCGGACTCCAGAATCCTACAATGAGCAGTTCTTC. This gives the protein CASSRTPESYNEQFF.

This chain connects TRBV10-1 to TRBJ1-6; 9 bases line up with TRBD1. Trimming cost V 7 bases and J 10 bases; bases outside gene matches: 5. Germline V gene sequence: CDR1 WNHNN, CDR2 SYGVQD (reference sequence). The CDR3 consists of 13 residues. The chain's CDR3 is CASKGQGDSPLHF. The CDR3 nucleotides read TGCGCCAGCAAGGGACAGGGCGACTCACCCCTCCACTTT.

The rearrangement links TRBV3-1 (or the pseudogene TRBV3-2) to TRBJ1-4; tentative D call: TRBD1 (5 bases). Germline CDR1 and CDR2: LGHDT and YNNKEL (reference sequence). This CDR3 is built from 15 residues. V gave up 7 bases and J gave up 8 bases, with 20 bases separating them. The CDR3 sequence is CASTQDRGRGEKLFF. The CDR3 DNA sequence: TGTGCCAGCACCCAGGACCGGGGACGGGGGGAAAAACTGTTTTTT.

The rearrangement uses TRBV11-2 and TRBJ2-5, with a weak D call TRBD1 (5 bases). Germline V CDR1 and CDR2: SGHAT, FQNNGV. The length of the CDR3 is 14 residues. The V end lost 5 bases, the J end lost 9 bases, and 19 bases lay between the germline ends. The CDR3: CASSPSSGRVAQYF. CDR3 bases: TGTGCCAGCAGCCCATCGTCGGGCAGGGTGGCCCAGTACTTC.

The V call is TRBV3-1 (or the pseudogene TRBV3-2), the J call TRBJ2-1; D gene uncertain. V lost 0 bases and J 3 bases, leaving 15 bases between the germline ends. Germline CDR1 reads LGHDT; CDR2 reads YNNKEL (reference sequence). The CDR3 length is 17 residues. The CDR3 nucleotides are TGTGCCAGCAGCCAAGAGCGGTTAGGTTTATTCTACAATGAGCAGTTCTTC. It yields the protein CASSQERLGLFYNEQFF.

The chain has TRBV12-3 or TRBV12-4 and TRBJ2-7; D may be TRBD1 (5 bases). V was trimmed by 5 bases and J by 4 bases, leaving 12 bases between them. The CDR3 has 13 residues. This chain's CDR3 is CASSTAGRYEQYF. The CDR3 nucleotides read TGTGCCAGCAGTACCGCAGGGCGGTACGAGCAGTACTTC.